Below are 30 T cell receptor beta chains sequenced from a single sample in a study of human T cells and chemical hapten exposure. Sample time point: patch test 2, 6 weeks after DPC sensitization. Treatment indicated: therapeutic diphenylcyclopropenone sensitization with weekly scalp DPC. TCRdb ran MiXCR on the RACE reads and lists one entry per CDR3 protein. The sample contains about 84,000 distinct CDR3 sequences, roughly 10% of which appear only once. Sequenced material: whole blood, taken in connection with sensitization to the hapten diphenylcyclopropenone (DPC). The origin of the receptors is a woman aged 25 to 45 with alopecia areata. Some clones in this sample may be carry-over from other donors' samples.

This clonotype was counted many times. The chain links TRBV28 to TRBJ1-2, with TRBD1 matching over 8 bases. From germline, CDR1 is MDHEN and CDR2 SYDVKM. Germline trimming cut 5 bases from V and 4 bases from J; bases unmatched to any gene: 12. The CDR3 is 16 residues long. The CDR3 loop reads CASSEGSGTGIYGYTF. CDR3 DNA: TGTGCCAGCAGTGAGGGTTCCGGGACAGGCATCTATGGCTACACCTTC.

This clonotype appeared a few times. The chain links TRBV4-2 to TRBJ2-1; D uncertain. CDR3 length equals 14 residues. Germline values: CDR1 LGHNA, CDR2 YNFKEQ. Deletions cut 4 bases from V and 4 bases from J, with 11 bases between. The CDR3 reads CASSPKTAYNEQFF. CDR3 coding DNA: TGTGCCAGCAGCCCCAAGACTGCTTACAATGAGCAGTTCTTC.

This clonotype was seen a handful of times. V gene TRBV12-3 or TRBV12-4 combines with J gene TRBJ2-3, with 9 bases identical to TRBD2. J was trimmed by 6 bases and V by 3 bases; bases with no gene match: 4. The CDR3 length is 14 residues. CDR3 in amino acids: CASSFAGGPDTQYF. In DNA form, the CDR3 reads TGTGCCAGCAGTTTTGCGGGGGGGCCGGATACGCAGTATTTT.

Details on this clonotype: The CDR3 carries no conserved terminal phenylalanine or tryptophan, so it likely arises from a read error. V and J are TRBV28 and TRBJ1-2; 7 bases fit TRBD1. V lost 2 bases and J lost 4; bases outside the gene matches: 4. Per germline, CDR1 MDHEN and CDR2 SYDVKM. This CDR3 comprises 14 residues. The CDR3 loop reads CASSLTRQGYGYTL. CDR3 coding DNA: TGTGCCAGCAGTTTAACTAGACAGGGCTATGGCTACACCCTC.

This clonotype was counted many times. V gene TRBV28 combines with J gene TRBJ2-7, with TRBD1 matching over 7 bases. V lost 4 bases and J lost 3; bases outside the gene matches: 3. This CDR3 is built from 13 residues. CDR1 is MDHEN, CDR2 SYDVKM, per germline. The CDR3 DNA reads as TGTGCCAGCAGTTCCCGGGACAGCTACGAGCAGTACTTC. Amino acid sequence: CASSSRDSYEQYF.

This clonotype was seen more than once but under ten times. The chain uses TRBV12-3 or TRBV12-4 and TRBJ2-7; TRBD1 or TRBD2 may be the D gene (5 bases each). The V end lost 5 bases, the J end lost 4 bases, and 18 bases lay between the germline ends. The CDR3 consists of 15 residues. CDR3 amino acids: CASSRLPGPGYEQYF. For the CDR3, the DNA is TGTGCCAGCAGTCGTCTACCGGGACCAGGGTACGAGCAGTACTTC.

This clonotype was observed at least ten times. The DNA for the CDR3 is TGTGCCAGCAGCAAAGGGGCGGTAACCTACAATGAGCAGTTCTTC. The encoded protein is CASSKGAVTYNEQFF. The chain uses TRBV21-1 and TRBJ2-1; the table calls TRBD1, which could not be checked here. TRBV21-1 is a pseudogene. The CDR3 covers 15 residues.

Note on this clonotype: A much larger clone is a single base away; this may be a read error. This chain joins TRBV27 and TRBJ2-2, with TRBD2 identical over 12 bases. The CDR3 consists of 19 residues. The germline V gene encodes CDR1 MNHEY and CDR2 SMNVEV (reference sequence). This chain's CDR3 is CVSSLPGTSGPEGPGELFF. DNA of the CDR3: TGTGTCAGCAGTTTGCCCGGGACTAGCGGGCCGGAGGGTCCCGGGGAGCTGTTTTTT.

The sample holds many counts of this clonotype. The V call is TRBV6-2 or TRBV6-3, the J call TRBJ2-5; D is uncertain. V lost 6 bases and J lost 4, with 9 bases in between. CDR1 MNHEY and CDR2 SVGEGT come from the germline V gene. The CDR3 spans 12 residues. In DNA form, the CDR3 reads TGTGCCAGCAGGCGATTGTCAGAGACCCAGTACTTC. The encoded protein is CASRRLSETQYF.

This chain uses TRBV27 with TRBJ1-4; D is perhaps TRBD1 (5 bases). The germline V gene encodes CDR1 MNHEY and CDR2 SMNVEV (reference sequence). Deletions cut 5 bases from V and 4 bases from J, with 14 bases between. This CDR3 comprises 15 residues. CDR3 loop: CASSVRTPSNEKLFF. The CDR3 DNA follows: TGTGCCAGCAGTGTAAGGACACCTAGTAATGAAAAACTGTTTTTT.

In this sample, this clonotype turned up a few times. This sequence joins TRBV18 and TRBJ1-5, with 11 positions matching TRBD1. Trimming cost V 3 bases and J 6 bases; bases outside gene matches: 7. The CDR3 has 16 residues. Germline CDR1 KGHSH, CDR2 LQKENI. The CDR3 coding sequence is TGTGCCAGCTCACCCCAGGACAGGGGGCTCTCTCAGCCCCAGCATTTT. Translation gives CASSPQDRGLSQPQHF.

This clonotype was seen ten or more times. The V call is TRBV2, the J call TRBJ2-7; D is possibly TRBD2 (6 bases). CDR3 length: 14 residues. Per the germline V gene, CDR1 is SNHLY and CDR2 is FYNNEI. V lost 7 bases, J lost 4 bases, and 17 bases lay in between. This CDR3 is CASMHEPGGYEQYF. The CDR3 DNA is TGTGCCAGCATGCACGAGCCCGGGGGATACGAGCAGTACTTC.

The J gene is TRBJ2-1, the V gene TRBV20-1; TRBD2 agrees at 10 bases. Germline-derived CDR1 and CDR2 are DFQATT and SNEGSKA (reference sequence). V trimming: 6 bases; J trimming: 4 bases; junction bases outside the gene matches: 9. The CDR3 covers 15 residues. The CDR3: CSAQKLAGAYNEQFF. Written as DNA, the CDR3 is TGCAGTGCCCAAAAGCTAGCGGGAGCGTACAATGAGCAGTTCTTC.

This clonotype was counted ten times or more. In DNA form, the CDR3 reads TGCAGCGTAACAGTCAGCTCCTACGAGCAGTACTTC. Translation: CSVTVSSYEQYF. V and J are TRBV29-1 and TRBJ2-7; unclear D gene. The V end was cut by 6 bases, the J end by 0 bases, with 9 bases between. The CDR3 runs to 12 residues. Germline V lookup: CDR1 SQVTM, CDR2 ANQGSEA.

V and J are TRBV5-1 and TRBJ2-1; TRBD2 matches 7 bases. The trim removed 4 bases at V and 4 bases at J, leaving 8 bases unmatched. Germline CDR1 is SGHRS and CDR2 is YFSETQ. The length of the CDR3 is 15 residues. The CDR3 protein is CASSGAGVNYNEQFF. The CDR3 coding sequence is TGCGCCAGCAGCGGGGCGGGGGTCAATTACAATGAGCAGTTCTTC.

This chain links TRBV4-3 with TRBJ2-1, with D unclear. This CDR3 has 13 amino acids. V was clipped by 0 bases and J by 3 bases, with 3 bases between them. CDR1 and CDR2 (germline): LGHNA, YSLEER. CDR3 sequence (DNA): TGCGCCAGCAGCCAAGACTACTACAATGAGCAGTTCTTC. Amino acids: CASSQDYYNEQFF.

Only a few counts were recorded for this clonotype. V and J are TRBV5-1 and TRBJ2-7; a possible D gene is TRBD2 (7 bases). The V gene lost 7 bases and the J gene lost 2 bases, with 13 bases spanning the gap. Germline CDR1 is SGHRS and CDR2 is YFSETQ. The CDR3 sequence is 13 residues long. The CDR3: CASFGGAPYEQYF. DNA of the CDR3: TGCGCCAGCTTTGGGGGGGCCCCCTACGAGCAGTACTTC. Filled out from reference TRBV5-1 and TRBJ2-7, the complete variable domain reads KAGVTQTPRYLIKTRGQQVTLSCSPISGHRSVSWYQQTPGQGLQFLFEYFSETQRNKGNFPGRFSGRQFSNSRSEMNVSTLELGDSALYLCASFGGAPYEQYFGPGTRLTVT.

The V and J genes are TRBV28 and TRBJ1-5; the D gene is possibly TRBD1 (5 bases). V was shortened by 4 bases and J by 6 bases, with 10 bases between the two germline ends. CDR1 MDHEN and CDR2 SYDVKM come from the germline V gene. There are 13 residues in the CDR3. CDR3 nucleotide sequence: TGTGCCAGCAGTTGGCAGGGCCCTCAGCCCCAGCATTTT. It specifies CASSWQGPQPQHF.

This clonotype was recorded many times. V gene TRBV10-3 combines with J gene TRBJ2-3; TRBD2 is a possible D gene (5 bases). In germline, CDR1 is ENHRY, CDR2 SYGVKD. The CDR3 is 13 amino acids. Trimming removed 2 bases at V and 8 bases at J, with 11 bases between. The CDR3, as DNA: TGTGCCATCAGTGAGAGTGGTCTAGCTACGCAGTATTTT. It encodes CAISESGLATQYF.

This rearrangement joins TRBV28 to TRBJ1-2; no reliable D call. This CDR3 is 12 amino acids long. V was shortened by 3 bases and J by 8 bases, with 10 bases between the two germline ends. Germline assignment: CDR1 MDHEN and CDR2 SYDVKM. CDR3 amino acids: CASSFWADGYTF. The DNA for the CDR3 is TGTGCCAGCAGTTTTTGGGCGGACGGCTACACCTTC.

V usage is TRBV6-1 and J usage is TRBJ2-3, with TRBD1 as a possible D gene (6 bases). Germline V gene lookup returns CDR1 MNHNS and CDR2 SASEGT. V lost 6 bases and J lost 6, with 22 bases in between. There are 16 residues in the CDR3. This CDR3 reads CASSATGPGGWDTQYF. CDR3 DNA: TGTGCCAGCAGCGCTACAGGGCCCGGCGGATGGGATACGCAGTATTTT.

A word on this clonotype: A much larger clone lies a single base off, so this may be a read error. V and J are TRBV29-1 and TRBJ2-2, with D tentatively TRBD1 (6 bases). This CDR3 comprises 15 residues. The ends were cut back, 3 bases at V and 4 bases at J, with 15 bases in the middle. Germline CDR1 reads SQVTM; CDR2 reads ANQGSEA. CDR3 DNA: TGCAGCGTTGAGTTAGGGATAGGGGGCACCGGGGAGCTGTTTTTT. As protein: CSVELGIGGTGELFF.

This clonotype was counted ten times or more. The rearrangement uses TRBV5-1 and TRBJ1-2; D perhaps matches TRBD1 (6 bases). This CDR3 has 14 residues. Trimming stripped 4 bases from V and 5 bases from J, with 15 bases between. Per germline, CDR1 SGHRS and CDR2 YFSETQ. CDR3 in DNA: TGCGCCAGCAGCCCGGGGGATGGACAGTATGGCTACACCTTC. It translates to CASSPGDGQYGYTF. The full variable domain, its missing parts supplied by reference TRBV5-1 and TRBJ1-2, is KAGVTQTPRYLIKTRGQQVTLSCSPISGHRSVSWYQQTPGQGLQFLFEYFSETQRNKGNFPGRFSGRQFSNSRSEMNVSTLELGDSALYLCASSPGDGQYGYTFGSGTRLTVV.

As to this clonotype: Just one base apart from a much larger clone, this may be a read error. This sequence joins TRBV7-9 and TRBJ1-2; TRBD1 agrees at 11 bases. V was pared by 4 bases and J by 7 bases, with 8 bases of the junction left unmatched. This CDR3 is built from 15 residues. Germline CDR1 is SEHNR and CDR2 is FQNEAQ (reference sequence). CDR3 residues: CASSSADRGRFGYTF. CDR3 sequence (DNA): TGTGCCAGCAGCTCCGCGGACAGGGGGCGTTTTGGCTACACCTTC.

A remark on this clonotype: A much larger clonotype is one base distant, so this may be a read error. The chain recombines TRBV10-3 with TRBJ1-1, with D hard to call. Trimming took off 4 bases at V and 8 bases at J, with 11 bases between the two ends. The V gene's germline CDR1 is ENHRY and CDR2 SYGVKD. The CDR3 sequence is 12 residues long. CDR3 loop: CAISGSSKEAFF. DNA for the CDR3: TGTGCCATCAGTGGGAGCTCCAAAGAAGCTTTCTTT.

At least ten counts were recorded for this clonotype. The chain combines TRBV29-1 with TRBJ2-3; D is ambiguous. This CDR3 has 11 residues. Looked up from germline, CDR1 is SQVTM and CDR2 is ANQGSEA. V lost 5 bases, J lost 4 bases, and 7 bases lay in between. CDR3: CSVYKPDTQYF. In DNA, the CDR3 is TGCAGCGTTTACAAGCCAGATACGCAGTATTTT.

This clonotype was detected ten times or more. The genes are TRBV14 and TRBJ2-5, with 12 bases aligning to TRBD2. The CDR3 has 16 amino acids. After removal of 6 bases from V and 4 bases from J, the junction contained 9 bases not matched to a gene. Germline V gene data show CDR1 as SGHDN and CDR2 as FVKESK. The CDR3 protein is CASRPSGGAFGETQYF. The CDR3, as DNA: TGTGCCAGCAGACCTAGCGGGGGGGCCTTCGGAGAGACCCAGTACTTC.

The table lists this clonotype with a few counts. The CDR3 reads CASSQVMDPYNEQFF. The CDR3 DNA follows: TGCGCCAGCAGCCAAGTCATGGACCCCTACAATGAGCAGTTCTTC. The chain carries TRBV4-3 and TRBJ2-1, with D unclear. Between the trimmed V and J ends, which lost 1 base and 2 bases, there was a span of 9 bases. The CDR3 runs to 15 residues. The germline CDR1 and CDR2 sequences are LGHNA and YSLEER.

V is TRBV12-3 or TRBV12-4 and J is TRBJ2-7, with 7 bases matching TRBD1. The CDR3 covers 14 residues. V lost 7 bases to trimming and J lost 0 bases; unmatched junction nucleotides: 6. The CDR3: CASTQDRSSYEQYF. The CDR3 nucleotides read TGTGCCAGCACCCAGGACAGGAGCTCCTACGAGCAGTACTTC.

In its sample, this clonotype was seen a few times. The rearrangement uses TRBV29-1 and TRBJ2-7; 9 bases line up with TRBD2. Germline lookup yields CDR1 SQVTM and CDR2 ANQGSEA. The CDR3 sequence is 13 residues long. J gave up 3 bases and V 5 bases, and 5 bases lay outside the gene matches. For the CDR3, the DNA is TGCAGCGTTCTTAGCGGGAGCATCTACGAGCAGTACTTC. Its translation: CSVLSGSIYEQYF.